These T cell receptor beta chains were read from a single sample in a study of shared clonotypes between healthy human individuals. The assay was immunoSEQ multiplex PCR, and TCRdb's table has in-frame clones only and misses some. The sample has about 2 million clones, roughly 95% seen once. Material for sequencing was naive CD4+ T cells sorted from blood. Receptors were obtained from a young man in good health. CDR3s include the opening cysteine and the closing phenylalanine or tryptophan. D genes are given only for firm matches. Clone sizes are given selectively: once, few, many, or a class where the clone is expanded.

j_gene: TRBJ2-2; abundance: .; d_gene: .; v_gene: TRBV7-3; CDR3nt: TGTGCCAGCAGCTTAGTGGGCCAGATGAACACCGGGGAGCTGTTTTTT; CDR3aa: CASSLVGQMNTGELFF
j_gene: TRBJ1-1; abundance: .; d_gene: .; v_gene: TRBV29-1; CDR3nt: TGCAGCGTTGAACTGATCACTGAAGCTTTCTTT; CDR3aa: CSVELITEAFF
j_gene: TRBJ1-1; abundance: .; d_gene: .; v_gene: TRBV19; CDR3nt: TGTGCCAGTAGCCGGCGGGGGGGCACTGAAGCTTTCTTT; CDR3aa: CASSRRGGTEAFF
j_gene: TRBJ2-7; abundance: .; d_gene: .; v_gene: TRBV27; CDR3nt: TGTGCCAGCAGTTTATGGGGGGAACAGGGGCTCCCGCAGTACTTC; CDR3aa: CASSLWGEQGLPQYF
j_gene: TRBJ1-4; abundance: .; d_gene: .; v_gene: TRBV30; CDR3nt: TGTGCCTGGAGTGTAACTGCCGCGAGGGTTGCAACTAATGAAAAACTGTTTTTT; CDR3aa: CAWSVTAARVATNEKLFF
j_gene: TRBJ1-2; abundance: .; d_gene: TRBD1; v_gene: TRBV5-4; CDR3nt: TGTGCCAGCAGCCTTTCCGGACAGGGCTTCAACTATGGCTACACCTTC; CDR3aa: CASSLSGQGFNYGYTF
j_gene: TRBJ2-1; abundance: .; d_gene: .; v_gene: TRBV18; CDR3nt: TGTGCCAGCTCACCAGGGTCCTACAATGAGCAGTTCTTC; CDR3aa: CASSPGSYNEQFF
j_gene: TRBJ1-5; abundance: .; d_gene: TRBD1; v_gene: TRBV7-2; CDR3nt: TGTGCCAGCAGCCCACCGGGACAGGGACAACAGCCCCAGCATTTT; CDR3aa: CASSPPGQGQQPQHF
j_gene: TRBJ1-1; abundance: .; d_gene: .; v_gene: TRBV18; CDR3nt: TGTGCCAGCTCACTTGACAGAACAAACACTGAAGCTTTCTTT; CDR3aa: CASSLDRTNTEAFF
j_gene: TRBJ2-3; abundance: .; d_gene: .; v_gene: TRBV9; CDR3nt: TGTGCCAGCAGCGTCGGACTCGTAGGGCGGTCCTCCTACACAGATACGCAGTATTTT; CDR3aa: CASSVGLVGRSSYTDTQYF
j_gene: TRBJ1-6; abundance: once; d_gene: .; v_gene: TRBV30; CDR3nt: TGTGCCTGGAGTGATACAGATTCACCCCTCCACTTT; CDR3aa: CAWSDTDSPLHF
j_gene: TRBJ1-6; abundance: .; d_gene: TRBD1; v_gene: TRBV19; CDR3nt: TGTGCCAGTAGCCAGGGGGTCGGGGTTTATAATTCACCCCTCCACTTT; CDR3aa: CASSQGVGVYNSPLHF
j_gene: TRBJ1-2; abundance: .; d_gene: .; v_gene: TRBV2; CDR3nt: TGTGCCAGCAGTGATCCGACGGCAGGAGCGGGACTGGGCTACACCTTC; CDR3aa: CASSDPTAGAGLGYTF
j_gene: TRBJ2-3; abundance: .; d_gene: .; v_gene: TRBV6-6; CDR3nt: TGTGCCACTGGCAGGGAAACAGGGGATACGCAGTATTTT; CDR3aa: CATGRETGDTQYF